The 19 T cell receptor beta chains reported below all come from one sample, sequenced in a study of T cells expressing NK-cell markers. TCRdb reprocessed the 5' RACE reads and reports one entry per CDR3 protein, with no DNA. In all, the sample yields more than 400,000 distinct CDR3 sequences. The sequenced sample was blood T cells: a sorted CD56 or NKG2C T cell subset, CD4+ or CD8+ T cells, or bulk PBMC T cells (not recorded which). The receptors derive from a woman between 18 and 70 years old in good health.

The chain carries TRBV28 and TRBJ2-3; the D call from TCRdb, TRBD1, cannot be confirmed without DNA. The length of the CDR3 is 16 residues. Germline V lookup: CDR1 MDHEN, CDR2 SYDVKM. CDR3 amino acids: CASSLGTAASTDTQYF.

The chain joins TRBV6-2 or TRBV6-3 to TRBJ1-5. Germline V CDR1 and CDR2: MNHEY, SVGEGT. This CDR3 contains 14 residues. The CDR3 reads CASKAGGTGQPQHF.

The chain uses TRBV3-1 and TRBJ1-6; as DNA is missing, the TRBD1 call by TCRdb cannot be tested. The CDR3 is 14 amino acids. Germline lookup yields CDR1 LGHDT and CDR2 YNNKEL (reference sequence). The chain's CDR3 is CASSQAGVVSPLHF. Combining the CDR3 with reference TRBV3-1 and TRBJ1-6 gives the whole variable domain DTAVSQTPKYLVTQMGNDKSIKCEQNLGHDTMYWYKQDSKKFLKIMFSYNNKELIINETVPNRFSPKSPDKAHLNLHINSLELGDSAVYFCASSQAGVVSPLHFGNGTRLTVT.

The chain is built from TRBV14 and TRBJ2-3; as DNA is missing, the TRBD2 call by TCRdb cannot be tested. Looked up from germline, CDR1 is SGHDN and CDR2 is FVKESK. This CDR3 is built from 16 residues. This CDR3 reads CASSQALAGGPDTQYF.

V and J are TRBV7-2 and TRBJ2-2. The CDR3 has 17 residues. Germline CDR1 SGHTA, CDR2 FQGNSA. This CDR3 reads CASRLSGGFANTGELFF.

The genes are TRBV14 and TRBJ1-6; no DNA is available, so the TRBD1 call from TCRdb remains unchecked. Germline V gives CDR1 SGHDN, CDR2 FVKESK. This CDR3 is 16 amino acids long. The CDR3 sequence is CASSRSAGTDNSPLHF.

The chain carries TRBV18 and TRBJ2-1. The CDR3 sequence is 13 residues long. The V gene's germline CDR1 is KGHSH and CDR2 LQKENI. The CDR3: CASSPLRPNEQFF.

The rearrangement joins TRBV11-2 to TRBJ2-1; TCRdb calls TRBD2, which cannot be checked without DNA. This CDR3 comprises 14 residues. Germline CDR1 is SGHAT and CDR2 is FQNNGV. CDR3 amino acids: CASSYGLADNEQFF.

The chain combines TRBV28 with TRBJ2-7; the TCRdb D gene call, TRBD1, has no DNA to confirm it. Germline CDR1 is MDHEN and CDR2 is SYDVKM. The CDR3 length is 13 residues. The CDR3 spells CASSQQGAREQYF.

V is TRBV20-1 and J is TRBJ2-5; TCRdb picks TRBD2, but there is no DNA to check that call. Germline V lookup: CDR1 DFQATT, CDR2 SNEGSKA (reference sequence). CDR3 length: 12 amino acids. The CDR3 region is CSAGPRQETQYF.

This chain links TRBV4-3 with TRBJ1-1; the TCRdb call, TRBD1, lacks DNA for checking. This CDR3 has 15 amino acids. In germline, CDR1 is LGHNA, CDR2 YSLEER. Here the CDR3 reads CASSQVAGQNTEAFF.

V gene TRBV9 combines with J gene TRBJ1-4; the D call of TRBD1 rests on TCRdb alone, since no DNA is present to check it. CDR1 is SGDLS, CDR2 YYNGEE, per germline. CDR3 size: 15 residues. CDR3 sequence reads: CASSAAQGAGEKLFF.

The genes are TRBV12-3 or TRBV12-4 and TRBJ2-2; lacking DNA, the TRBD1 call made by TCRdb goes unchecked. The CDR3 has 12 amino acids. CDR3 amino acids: CASRQGPGELFF.

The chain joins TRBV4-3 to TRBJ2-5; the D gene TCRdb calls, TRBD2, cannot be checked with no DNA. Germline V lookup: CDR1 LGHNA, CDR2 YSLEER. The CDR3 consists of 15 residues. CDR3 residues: CASSQDGGEQETQYF.

CDR3 protein: CASSLGIVSYNEQFF. V usage is TRBV12-3 or TRBV12-4 and J usage is TRBJ2-1. This CDR3 is 15 amino acids long.

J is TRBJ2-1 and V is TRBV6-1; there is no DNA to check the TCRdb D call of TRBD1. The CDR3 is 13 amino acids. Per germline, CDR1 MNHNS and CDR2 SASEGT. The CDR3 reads CASRPDRVGEQFF.

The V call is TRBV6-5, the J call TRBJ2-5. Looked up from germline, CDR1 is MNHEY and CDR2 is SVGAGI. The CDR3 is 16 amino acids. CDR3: CASSSYPGDAQETQYF.

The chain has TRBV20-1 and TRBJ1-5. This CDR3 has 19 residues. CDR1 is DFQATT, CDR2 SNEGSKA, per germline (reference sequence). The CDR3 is CSARDPNRVGSEGNQPQHF.

CDR3 residues: CASSTGTSGSTDTQYF. The chain links TRBV11-2 to TRBJ2-3; TCRdb indicates TRBD2, and absent DNA this call remains unverified. This CDR3 is built from 16 residues. CDR1 SGHAT and CDR2 FQNNGV come from the germline V gene.